The next 17 T cell receptor beta chains were all read from a single sample in a study of a mutant IDH1 vaccine in newly diagnosed glioma (dated by TCRdb to the early 2020s). In the paper's terms, the time point label means: week 11, during vaccination. Each vaccine dose was 300 ug of a 20-mer mutant IDH1 peptide in Montanide, given subcutaneously with topical imiquimod. To prepare the library, the immunoSEQ multiplex PCR assay was applied. TCRdb mirrors the immuneACCESS table, restricted to in-frame sequences. Some clones are absent from its copies; in checked studies, under half trace to an unresolved V gene, and the reason for the others is unknown. This sample comprises roughly 70,000 clones, less than 85% of them detected only once. The ten largest clonotypes hold about 9% of the sample. These receptors' antigens are unknown. This material consisted of PBMCs, taken from a glioma patient whose treatment included an IDH1 peptide vaccine. The receptor source for this set is a woman in her 50s with glioma.

CDR3 DNA sequence: TGCGCCAGCAGCTTGGATGGTAGCGGGGGGCGAGAGCAGTACTTC. Translated: CASSLDGSGGREQYF. The chain is built from TRBV5-1 and TRBJ2-7; 10 nucleotides agree with TRBD2. V shed 0 bases, J shed 7 bases, and the junction held 7 bases outside the gene matches. CDR3 length: 15 residues. Germline assignment: CDR1 SGHRS and CDR2 YFSETQ. Drawing the rest from reference TRBV5-1 and TRBJ2-7, the complete variable domain is KAGVTQTPRYLIKTRGQQVTLSCSPISGHRSVSWYQQTPGQGLQFLFEYFSETQRNKGNFPGRFSGRQFSNSRSEMNVSTLELGDSALYLCASSLDGSGGREQYFGPGTRLTVT.

Only a few counts were recorded for this clone. The chain links TRBV6-1 to TRBJ1-2, with D possibly being TRBD1 (6 bases). Germline loops: CDR1 MNHNS, CDR2 SASEGT. The CDR3 is made up of 14 amino acids. V shed 7 bases and J shed 0 bases, with 12 bases lying between them. The CDR3, as DNA: TGTGCCAGCATACGGGGGGCCTCTAACTATGGCTACACCTTC. Protein sequence: CASIRGASNYGYTF.

This clone was observed a single time. The V gene is TRBV29-1, the J gene TRBJ1-4, with D possibly matching TRBD1 (5 bases). The CDR3 loop spans 13 amino acids. Per germline, CDR1 SQVTM and CDR2 ANQGSEA. V lost 7 bases and J lost 5, with 14 bases in between. The CDR3 sequence is CSGKTGSNEKLFF. CDR3 sequence (DNA): TGCAGCGGTAAAACAGGCTCCAATGAAAAACTGTTTTTT.

The chain links TRBV19 to TRBJ2-3; D perhaps matches TRBD2 (5 bases). Deletions cut 3 bases from V and 4 bases from J, with 11 bases between. This CDR3 is 14 amino acids long. In germline, CDR1 is LNHDA, CDR2 SQIVND (reference sequence). Here the CDR3 DNA reads TGTGCCAGTAGTATTTTACTAGTCGCAGATACGCAGTATTTT. Protein sequence: CASSILLVADTQYF.

This chain connects TRBV7-9 to TRBJ1-1, with D uncertain. Germline V lookup: CDR1 SEHNR, CDR2 FQNEAQ (reference sequence). This CDR3 region has 9 residues. With 1 base removed from V and 11 bases from J, the gap between germline ends came to 2 bases. The CDR3 protein is CASSLEAFF. In nucleotides, the CDR3 is TGTGCCAGCAGCTTAGAGGCTTTCTTT.

The chain carries TRBV27 and TRBJ2-7; 7 bases align to TRBD2. CDR3 size: 14 residues. Germline CDR1 is MNHEY and CDR2 is SMNVEV (reference sequence). Trimming removed 3 bases from V and 3 bases from J; junction bases left unmatched: 5. CDR3 sequence reads: CASSFVGGGYEQYF. CDR3 coding DNA: TGTGCCAGCAGTTTTGTGGGGGGGGGCTACGAGCAGTACTTC.

The rearrangement uses TRBV5-4 and TRBJ2-5; D is unresolved. This CDR3 is built from 15 residues. Germline lookup yields CDR1 SGHNT and CDR2 YYREEE (reference sequence). Trimming removed 4 bases from V and 5 bases from J, with 18 bases in between. Written as DNA, the CDR3 is TGTGCCAGCAGCCTAGGAGCTTCGGGCGAGGAGACCCAGTACTTC. Protein sequence: CASSLGASGEETQYF.

V usage is TRBV6-1 and J usage is TRBJ2-2; TRBD2 matches 9 bases. This CDR3 has 15 amino acids. V trimming: 7 bases; J trimming: 7 bases; junction bases outside the gene matches: 10. Germline CDR1 and CDR2: MNHNS and SASEGT. In DNA form, the CDR3 reads TGTGCCAGCAACGGCCTAGCGGGGATGGGCGGGGAGCTGTTTTTT. Translation gives CASNGLAGMGGELFF.

This chain connects TRBV5-1 to TRBJ1-1; no clear D gene. CDR1 SGHRS and CDR2 YFSETQ come from the germline V gene. The length of the CDR3 is 13 residues. The V end was cut by 4 bases, the J end by 0 bases, with 7 bases between. CDR3 sequence: CASSLDLNTEAFF. The CDR3 DNA follows: TGCGCCAGCAGCCTAGATTTGAACACTGAAGCTTTCTTT.

This clone was counted a single time. The chain's CDR3 is CASSLGPGGVKNIQYF. The CDR3 DNA reads as TGTGCCAGCAGCTTAGGCCCAGGAGGGGTCAAAAACATTCAGTACTTC. J is TRBJ2-4 and V is TRBV7-8; perhaps TRBD2 as D (6 bases). The length of the CDR3 is 16 residues. Germline values: CDR1 SGHVS, CDR2 FQNEAQ. V shed 1 base and J shed 3 bases, with 13 bases lying between them.

The V call is TRBV9, the J call TRBJ1-2; TRBD1 matches 8 bases. Trimming took 4 bases from V and 0 from J; bases not matched to a gene: 11. The CDR3 spans 17 residues. The germline V gene encodes CDR1 SGDLS and CDR2 YYNGEE. The CDR3 is CASSSPDRESANYGYTF. In DNA, the CDR3 is TGTGCCAGCAGCTCCCCGGACAGGGAATCAGCTAACTATGGCTACACCTTC.

This chain joins TRBV7-2 and TRBJ1-2; D ambiguous. This CDR3 has 12 residues. V dropped 5 bases and J dropped 5 bases, with 9 bases sitting between them. Germline CDR1 and CDR2: SGHTA and FQGNSA. In DNA, the CDR3 is TGTGCCAGCAGCCTAGACCGTTATGGCTACACCTTC. Translated: CASSLDRYGYTF. The full variable domain, rest sourced from reference TRBV7-2 and TRBJ1-2, is GAGVSQSPSNKVTEKGKDVELRCDPISGHTALYWYRQSLGQGLEFLIYFQGNSAPDKSGLPSDRFSAERTGGSVSTLTIQRTQQEDSAVYLCASSLDRYGYTFGSGTRLTVV.

J is TRBJ2-7 and V is TRBV28, with D possibly being TRBD2 (5 bases). The CDR3 spans 16 residues. Trimming pared 4 bases from V and 1 base from J, leaving 17 bases between. The germline V gene has CDR1 MDHEN and CDR2 SYDVKM. In nucleotides, the CDR3 is TGTGCCAGCAGTTCCGCCGACATCCGGGGTTCCTACGAGCAGTACTTC. As protein: CASSSADIRGSYEQYF.

This chain connects TRBV7-3 to TRBJ1-1; D unresolved. The CDR3 is 14 amino acids. V lost 2 bases to trimming and J lost 1 base, with 8 bases between them. CDR1 is SGHTA and CDR2 is FQGTGA in the germline V gene. The CDR3 DNA sequence: TGTGCCAGCAGCTTACAGGCGCGGAACACTGAAGCTTTCTTT. Translating it yields CASSLQARNTEAFF.

J is TRBJ2-2 and V is TRBV5-4, with 7 bases aligning to TRBD1. The CDR3 consists of 14 residues. The trim removed 2 bases at V and 7 bases at J, leaving 5 bases unmatched. Germline loops: CDR1 SGHNT, CDR2 YYREEE (reference sequence). The CDR3 DNA follows: TGTGCCAGCAGCTTAGGCCAGGGGGACGGGGAGCTGTTTTTT. Protein: CASSLGQGDGELFF.

The V call is TRBV9, the J call TRBJ2-5; 9 bases align to TRBD2. CDR1 SGDLS and CDR2 YYNGEE come from the germline V gene. The length of the CDR3 is 15 residues. With V trimmed by 4 bases and J by 5 bases, 9 bases remained unmatched. CDR3 sequence: CASSPLAGAQETQYF. In DNA form, the CDR3 reads TGTGCCAGCAGCCCCTTAGCGGGGGCACAGGAGACCCAGTACTTC.

V and J are TRBV5-4 and TRBJ1-1; no clear D gene. The CDR3 is 13 amino acids. Germline loops: CDR1 SGHNT, CDR2 YYREEE (reference sequence). Trimming removed 3 bases at V and 3 bases at J, with 9 bases between. The CDR3 DNA follows: TGTGCCAGCAGCTCGGGCCGGGACACTGAAGCTTTCTTT. Translation: CASSSGRDTEAFF.